This T cell receptor beta chain was observed in a study of neurological immune-mediated disorders (dated by TCRdb to the late 2010s). Context from the whole study: Peripheral blood TCR-beta repertoires from HTLV-I-associated myelopathy (HAM/TSP) patients, multiple sclerosis patients and healthy controls were compared by UMI-based sequencing. Alongside PBMC samples, the set of about 97 TCR-beta libraries contained longitudinal samples, technical triplicates, and paired CD4+ and CD8+ T-cell subsets that had been sorted. The cohort was made up of 68 subjects, consisting of some 15 HAM/TSP patients, some 34 multiple sclerosis patients and around 20 healthy controls. General findings and caveats noted by the study authors: TCR clonal expansion was highest in HAM/TSP patients and lowest in MS patients, with MS patients falling below even healthy controls. No identical CDR3 amino acid sequences were found to be shared among expanded clones across subjects, suggesting that TCR-beta repertoires were private in all groups.

This clonotype was found many times. Its target antigen remains unknown. Base qualities were left out, and no much larger clone turns up one base away. cDNA was synthesized by template-switch 5'RACE using a primer carrying a 10-nucleotide random unique molecular identifier by which each TCR transcript was tagged. Each sequencing run produced over 160 million TCR-beta sequences covering 15-18 subjects. Total RNA was extracted with the RNeasy kit. TCR-beta VDJ regions were amplified with primers for the TCR constant region and the 5'RACE anchor, using the KAPA Real-time Library Amplification kit. Sample indexes and Illumina adaptors were added in a first PCR, and a second PCR then increased library yield. After Ampure bead purification, the TCR product of roughly 650 bp was size-selected on a 2% E-gel SizeSelection system. Before pooling, library quality was assessed on a Bioanalyzer, concentration was determined with Qubit, and library quantification was performed with the Kapa Library Quantification kit. Libraries were sequenced paired-end 2 x 150 bp on an Illumina HiSeq 2500. To increase sequence diversity, roughly 24-31% phiX was spiked into each library pool. The paper's processing steps were these. Quality-filtered reads were processed with the UMI-based MiGEC pipeline, and over 75% of raw TCR sequences were removed by the MiGEC pipeline during error correction. VDJ genes were aligned to IMGT germline references, and each clonotype was defined by a unique CDR3 amino acid sequence together with V-J genes. Clonal expansion, Shannon diversity and CDR3 relatedness were evaluated with VDJtools (CalcPairwiseDistances, ClusterSamples), while phylogenetic trees were built in CLCbio workbench. A clone was classed as expanded if it had 8 or more unique UMIs, a cutoff based on coefficient-of-variation modelling across technical triplicates. TCRdb took the public reads, trimmed them with fastp at Q25, ran MiXCR for clone calling and kept in-frame beta chains. Each entry is one CDR3 protein sequence, shown with its most common DNA and genes. TCRdb's processing, not the authors', yielded these V and J calls. The sample table shows some 30,000 distinct CDR3 sequences, and approximately 4.5% are seen once. The ten largest account for 23% of the sample.

Blood bank volunteers in Maryland, USA served as the healthy controls. Libraries from unsorted PBMCs were made from 2 million PBMCs kept in RNAlater at -80 degrees C until RNA extraction. Peripheral blood was subjected to Ficoll-Hypaque density gradient centrifugation to isolate PBMCs, which were then cryopreserved in liquid nitrogen. Sequenced input: PBMCs. The TCR was taken from a man aged 18 to 29 in good health.

The nucleotide sequence is given as TGTGCCAGCAGCTTATTAGAATTCGGAGGGGAGTACTCTGGAAACACCATATATTTT. It translates to CASSLLEFGGEYSGNTIYF. The V gene is TRBV7-9 and the J gene is TRBJ1-3, and perhaps TRBD1 as D gene, on 5 matching bases. CDR3 length: 19 amino acids, cysteine to phenylalanine. Only the CDR3 DNA is retained, 57 bases long and in frame from the first base. Trimming removed 2 bases from V and 0 bases from J, leaving 20 bases between the germline ends. CDR1 and CDR2 (SEHNR, FQNEAQ) derive from the germline V gene (reference sequence).